The 25 T cell receptor beta chains in this list originate from one sample, sequenced in a study of T-cell reconstitution after alpha-beta-depleted transplantation in children. Unique molecular identifiers were incorporated during preparation of the TCRbeta library. TCRdb fed the PCR reads into MiXCR, producing one record per CDR3 protein. The table has 200,000 to 300,000 distinct CDR3 sequences, approximately 12% seen once. Sequencing was performed on PBMCs from the stem cell graft donor, taken from the stem cell graft. Receptors originate from a human donor who donated a stem cell graft to a child with acute lymphoblastic leukemia.

This clonotype was counted at least ten times. The chain is built from TRBV29-1 and TRBJ2-7, with TRBD1 matching 8 bases. Per germline, CDR1 SQVTM and CDR2 ANQGSEA. J gave up 4 bases and V 6 bases, and 11 bases lay outside the gene matches. The CDR3 has 14 amino acids. The CDR3 nucleotides read TGCAGCGTGACGGGAATGAGACAGGGGTACGAGCAGTACTTC. This codes for CSVTGMRQGYEQYF.

This clonotype has at least ten counts. J is TRBJ2-3 and V is TRBV9; 9 bases line up with TRBD2. Trimming cost V 1 base and J 5 bases; bases outside gene matches: 8. The CDR3 is 16 residues long. Germline V gene sequence: CDR1 SGDLS, CDR2 YYNGEE. This chain's CDR3 is CASSVLRGGLQDTQYF. CDR3 in DNA: TGTGCCAGCAGCGTATTGCGGGGGGGATTGCAAGATACGCAGTATTTT.

This clonotype was counted at least ten times. CDR3 sequence: CSVERTLPPYEQYF. As DNA, the CDR3 is TGCAGCGTGGAACGGACCCTTCCACCTTACGAGCAGTACTTC. The chain has TRBV29-1 and TRBJ2-7, with D unresolved. V lost 6 bases, J lost 4 bases, and 19 bases lay in between. Germline-derived CDR1 and CDR2 are SQVTM and ANQGSEA. The CDR3 consists of 14 residues.

This clonotype occurred many times. The gene calls are TRBV5-1 and TRBJ2-2; the D is unclear. The germline V gene encodes CDR1 SGHRS and CDR2 YFSETQ. There are 11 residues in the CDR3. The germline V and J ends were trimmed by 2 bases and 9 bases, with 5 bases remaining between them. The CDR3 loop reads CASSLDRELFF. The CDR3 region has the DNA TGCGCCAGCAGCTTAGACCGGGAGCTGTTTTTT.

The rearrangement links TRBV6-2 or TRBV6-3 to TRBJ2-1; perhaps D is TRBD1 or TRBD2 (5 bases each). CDR3 length: 17 residues. Germline values: CDR1 MNHEY, CDR2 SVGEGT. V shed 6 bases and J shed 4 bases, with 22 bases lying between them. CDR3 DNA: TGTGCCAGCAGCCGACTTAGAAGGGACCGGATGTACAATGAGCAGTTCTTC. It codes for CASSRLRRDRMYNEQFF.

This clonotype showed up many times. The CDR3 is CAISESMVSYNEQFF. The CDR3 region has the DNA TGTGCCATCAGTGAGTCGATGGTCTCCTACAATGAGCAGTTCTTC. This chain joins TRBV10-3 and TRBJ2-1; no clear D gene. V lost 0 bases to trimming and J lost 0 bases, with 6 bases between them. Germline loops: CDR1 ENHRY, CDR2 SYGVKD. The CDR3 covers 15 residues.

For this clonotype: A single base separates this from a much larger clone, so it may be a read error. This sequence joins TRBV6-1 and TRBJ2-1; D is possibly TRBD1 (5 bases). V dropped 5 bases and J dropped 7 bases, with 24 bases sitting between them. Germline assignment: CDR1 MNHNS and CDR2 SASEGT. This CDR3 has 17 residues. CDR3 protein: CASSPLVRVQRGNEQFF. DNA for the CDR3: TGTGCCAGCAGTCCGCTCGTCCGGGTCCAAAGGGGTAATGAGCAGTTCTTC.

This clonotype has a count of ten or more. The V and J genes are TRBV10-3 and TRBJ2-5; 8 positions match TRBD1. Germline V CDR1 and CDR2: ENHRY, SYGVKD. CDR3 length: 16 residues. The V gene end was trimmed by 0 bases and the J gene end by 5 bases; junction bases not matched to a gene: 8. The CDR3 is CAISESPGQVTETQYF. CDR3 nucleotides: TGTGCCATCAGTGAGTCACCGGGACAGGTAACGGAGACCCAGTACTTC.

This clonotype appeared many times. The rearrangement links TRBV7-8 to TRBJ1-1; 9 bases agree with TRBD1. The J segment lost 5 bases and the V segment lost 5 bases, leaving 6 bases of the junction unmatched. The germline CDR1 and CDR2 sequences are SGHVS and FQNEAQ. CDR3 length equals 14 residues. Here the CDR3 DNA reads TGTGCCAGCAGCGTACAGGGGGCGCGAACTGAAGCTTTCTTT. Its translation is CASSVQGARTEAFF.

This clonotype has ten or more counts. The gene calls are TRBV10-3 and TRBJ2-7, with unresolved D. CDR1 is ENHRY and CDR2 is SYGVKD in the germline V gene. V was shortened by 0 bases and J by 6 bases, with 15 bases between the two germline ends. CDR3 length: 15 amino acids. Written as DNA, the CDR3 is TGTGCCATCAGTGAGTCTCCGGGCTCCCTGCGCGAGCAGTACTTC. It translates to CAISESPGSLREQYF.

At least ten counts were recorded for this clonotype. The V gene is TRBV14, the J gene TRBJ1-1; unclear D gene. Germline CDR1 and CDR2: SGHDN and FVKESK. V was cut by 1 base and J by 2 bases, with 8 bases left in between. CDR3 length: 14 residues. The CDR3 here is CASSQGMGNTEAFF. CDR3 DNA: TGTGCCAGCAGCCAAGGGATGGGAAACACTGAAGCTTTCTTT.

Many counts were recorded for this clonotype. J is TRBJ2-7 and V is TRBV7-9, with 7 positions matching TRBD1. This CDR3 has 15 amino acids. CDR1 and CDR2 (germline): SEHNR, FQNEAQ (reference sequence). V dropped 5 bases and J dropped 0; count of bases not matched to a gene: 7. The CDR3 nucleotides read TGTGCCAGCAGCGGCCGGGACAGTCTCTCCTACGAGCAGTACTTC. This gives the protein CASSGRDSLSYEQYF.

This chain links TRBV23-1 with TRBJ2-5; D gene unclear. TRBV23-1 is identified as an open reading frame with a role that is uncertain. V was trimmed by 0 bases and J by 2 bases, leaving 10 bases between them. The CDR3 covers 15 residues. The CDR3 DNA follows: TGCGCCAGCAGTCAATCGGGCCCTTTTCAAGAGACCCAGTACTTC. The encoded protein is CASSQSGPFQETQYF.

This clonotype was detected ten times or more. The rearrangement joins TRBV20-1 to TRBJ1-4, with D tentatively TRBD1 (5 bases). V dropped 3 bases and J dropped 4 bases, with 12 bases sitting between them. The CDR3 covers 14 residues. Germline assignment: CDR1 DFQATT and CDR2 SNEGSKA (reference sequence). CDR3: CSASTGGSNEKLFF. The CDR3 DNA is TGCAGTGCTAGTACGGGGGGTAGTAATGAAAAACTGTTTTTT.

This clonotype occurred many times. The chain combines TRBV14 with TRBJ2-1, with D hard to call. Per germline, CDR1 SGHDN and CDR2 FVKESK. Trimming pared 4 bases from V and 10 bases from J, leaving 14 bases between. The CDR3 contains 13 residues. As DNA, the CDR3 is TGTGCCAGCAGCCCTCGCCGTTCCGGGGAGCAGTTCTTC. The encoded protein is CASSPRRSGEQFF.

The rearrangement uses TRBV7-9 and TRBJ2-6; possibly TRBD1 for D (6 bases). The V gene lost 2 bases and the J gene lost 2 bases, with 10 bases spanning the gap. The CDR3 spans 16 residues. Germline V gene lookup returns CDR1 SEHNR and CDR2 FQNEAQ (reference sequence). This CDR3 reads CASSLTGPTGANVLTF. The CDR3 region has the DNA TGTGCCAGCAGCTTAACAGGGCCCACTGGGGCCAACGTCCTGACTTTC.

This clonotype was detected many times. The chain joins TRBV9 to TRBJ2-2, with a tentative D call TRBD1 (6 bases). V was trimmed by 3 bases and J by 6 bases, leaving 9 bases between them. Germline lookup yields CDR1 SGDLS and CDR2 YYNGEE. The length of the CDR3 is 13 residues. CDR3 region: CASSGQEAGELFF. The CDR3 bases are TGTGCCAGCAGCGGACAGGAGGCCGGGGAGCTGTTTTTT.

This clonotype was recorded at least ten times. This chain connects TRBV5-1 to TRBJ2-7; no firm D call. The germline V and J ends were trimmed by 0 bases and 3 bases, with 7 bases remaining between them. Germline lookup yields CDR1 SGHRS and CDR2 YFSETQ. The CDR3 has 13 residues. The CDR3 DNA sequence: TGCGCCAGCAGCTTGGAAGGCCTCTACGAGCAGTACTTC. The encoded protein is CASSLEGLYEQYF.

There are many counts of this clonotype. The chain combines TRBV18 with TRBJ2-1; D might be TRBD1 or TRBD2, each matching 5 bases. The V gene lost 3 bases and the J gene lost 3 bases, with 12 bases spanning the gap. CDR1 is KGHSH and CDR2 is LQKENI in the germline V gene. This CDR3 has 15 amino acids. CDR3 protein: CASSPTGTRYNEQFF. The CDR3 bases are TGTGCCAGCTCACCTACCGGGACCCGCTACAATGAGCAGTTCTTC.

On this clonotype: A read error is possible here, since a much larger clone lies one base away. In DNA, the CDR3 is TGTGCCAGCAGCTGGGGGACTAGCGGTCCCTACGAGCAGTACTTC. Its translation: CASSWGTSGPYEQYF. V gene TRBV5-4 combines with J gene TRBJ2-7, with 11 bases identical to TRBD2. Germline V CDR1 and CDR2: SGHNT, YYREEE (reference sequence). This CDR3 comprises 15 residues. With V trimmed by 3 bases and J by 2 bases, 4 bases remained unmatched.

The chain joins TRBV7-2 to TRBJ2-3, with D possibly being TRBD2 (5 bases). The V end was cut by 3 bases, the J end by 1 base, with 11 bases between. CDR3 length: 15 residues. Germline V CDR1 and CDR2: SGHTA, FQGNSA. CDR3 loop: CASSFRSERTDTQYF. The CDR3 DNA sequence: TGTGCCAGCAGCTTCCGTAGCGAGCGCACAGATACGCAGTATTTT.

The CDR3 spells CAWSVSGEKLFF. CDR3 bases: TGTGCCTGGAGTGTGAGCGGGGAAAAACTGTTTTTT. This chain links TRBV30 with TRBJ1-4, with unresolved D. The V gene lost 0 bases and the J gene lost 8 bases, with 7 bases spanning the gap. Germline-derived CDR1 and CDR2 are GTSNPN and SVGIG (reference sequence). The CDR3 totals 12 residues.

This chain connects TRBV6-1 to TRBJ2-3, with 12 positions matching TRBD2. Per the germline V gene, CDR1 is MNHNS and CDR2 is SASEGT. The V gene end was trimmed by 8 bases and the J gene end by 4 bases; junction bases not matched to a gene: 10. This CDR3 spans 16 amino acids. The CDR3 coding sequence is TGTGCCAGCGGACCGACTAGCGGGAGTGGATCAGATACGCAGTATTTT. This encodes CASGPTSGSGSDTQYF.

This clonotype was observed a few times. The V call is TRBV7-9, the J call TRBJ2-1; D is ambiguous. Trimming shortened V by 2 bases and J by 12 bases, and 11 bases separated the two germline ends. Germline V gene data show CDR1 as SEHNR and CDR2 as FQNEAQ (reference sequence). This CDR3 has 12 residues. DNA of the CDR3: TGTGCCAGCAGCTTAAGAGGATCGAGGCAGTTCTTC. This codes for CASSLRGSRQFF. The whole variable domain, filled in from reference TRBV7-9 and TRBJ2-1, reads DTGVSQNPRHKITKRGQNVTFRCDPISEHNRLYWYRQTLGQGPEFLTYFQNEAQLEKSRLLSDRFSAERPKGSFSTLEIQRTEQGDSAMYLCASSLRGSRQFFGPGTRLTVL.

The chain recombines TRBV27 with TRBJ2-1; D remains ambiguous. This CDR3 comprises 13 residues. The V end lost 1 base, the J end lost 7 bases, and 8 bases lay between the germline ends. From germline, CDR1 is MNHEY and CDR2 SMNVEV (reference sequence). The CDR3 protein is CASSLFGKNEQFF. Here the CDR3 DNA reads TGTGCCAGCAGTTTATTTGGAAAAAATGAGCAGTTCTTC.